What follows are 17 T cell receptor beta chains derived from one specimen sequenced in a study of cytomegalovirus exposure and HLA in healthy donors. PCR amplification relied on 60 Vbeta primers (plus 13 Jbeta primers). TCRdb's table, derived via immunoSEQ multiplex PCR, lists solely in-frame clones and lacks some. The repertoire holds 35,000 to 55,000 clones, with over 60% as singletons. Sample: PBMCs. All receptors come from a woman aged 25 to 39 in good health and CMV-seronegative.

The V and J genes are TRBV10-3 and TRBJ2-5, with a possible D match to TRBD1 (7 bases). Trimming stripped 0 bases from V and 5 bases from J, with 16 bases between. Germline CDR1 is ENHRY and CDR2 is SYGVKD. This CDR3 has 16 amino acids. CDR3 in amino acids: CAISESKGRGDETQYF. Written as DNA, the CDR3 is TGTGCCATCAGTGAGTCGAAGGGCAGGGGGGATGAGACCCAGTACTTC.

The chain's CDR3 is CASAETGGVSEAFF. The CDR3 region has the DNA TGCGCCAGCGCCGAGACAGGGGGAGTTTCTGAAGCTTTCTTT. V and J are TRBV10-2 and TRBJ1-1; TRBD1 agrees at 9 bases. The CDR3 has 14 residues. The germline CDR1 and CDR2 sequences are WSHSY and SAAADI. V lost 8 bases, J lost 6 bases, and 10 bases stayed unmatched.

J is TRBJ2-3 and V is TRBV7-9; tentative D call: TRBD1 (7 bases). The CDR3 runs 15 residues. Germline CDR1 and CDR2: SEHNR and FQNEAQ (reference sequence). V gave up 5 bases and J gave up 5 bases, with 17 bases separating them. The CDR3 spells CASSPSGSGGDTQYF. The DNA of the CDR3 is TGTGCCAGCAGCCCCAGCGGGTCAGGGGGAGATACGCAGTATTTT.

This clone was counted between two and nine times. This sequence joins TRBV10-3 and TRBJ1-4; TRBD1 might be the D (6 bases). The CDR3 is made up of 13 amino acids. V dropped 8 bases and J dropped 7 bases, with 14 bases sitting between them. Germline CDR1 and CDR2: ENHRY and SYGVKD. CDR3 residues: CAIQETGSEKLFF. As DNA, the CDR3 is TGTGCCATCCAAGAAACAGGGAGTGAAAAACTGTTTTTT.

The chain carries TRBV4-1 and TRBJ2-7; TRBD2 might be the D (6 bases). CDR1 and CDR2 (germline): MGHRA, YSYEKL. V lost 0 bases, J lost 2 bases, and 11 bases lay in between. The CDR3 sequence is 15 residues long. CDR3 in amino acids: CASSQDSGLTYEQYF. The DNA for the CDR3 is TGCGCCAGCAGCCAAGACTCGGGACTCACCTACGAGCAGTACTTC.

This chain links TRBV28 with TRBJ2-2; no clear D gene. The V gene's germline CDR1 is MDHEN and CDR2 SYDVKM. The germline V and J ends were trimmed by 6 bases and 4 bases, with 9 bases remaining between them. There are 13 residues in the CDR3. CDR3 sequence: CASSSRLTGELFF. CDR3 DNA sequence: TGTGCCAGCAGCTCGCGGCTCACCGGGGAGCTGTTTTTT.

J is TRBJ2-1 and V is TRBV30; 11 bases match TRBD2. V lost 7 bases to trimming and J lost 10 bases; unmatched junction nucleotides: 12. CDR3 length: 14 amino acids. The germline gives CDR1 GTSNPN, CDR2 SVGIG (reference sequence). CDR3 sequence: CAYTTSGADVEQFF. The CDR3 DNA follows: TGTGCCTACACGACTAGCGGGGCGGACGTGGAGCAGTTCTTC.

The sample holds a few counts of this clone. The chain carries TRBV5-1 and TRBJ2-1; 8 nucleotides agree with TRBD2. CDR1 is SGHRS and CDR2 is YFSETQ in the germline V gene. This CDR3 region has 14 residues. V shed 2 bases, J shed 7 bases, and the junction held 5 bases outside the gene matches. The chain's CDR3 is CASSFSGSSNEQFF. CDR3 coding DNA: TGCGCCAGCAGCTTCAGCGGGAGCAGTAATGAGCAGTTCTTC.

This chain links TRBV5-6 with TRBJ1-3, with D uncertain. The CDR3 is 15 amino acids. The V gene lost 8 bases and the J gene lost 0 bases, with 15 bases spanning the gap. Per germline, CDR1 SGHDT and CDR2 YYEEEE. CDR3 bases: TGTGCCAGGGGCCGGCGGGCCTGCTCTGGAAACACCATATATTTT. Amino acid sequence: CARGRRACSGNTIYF. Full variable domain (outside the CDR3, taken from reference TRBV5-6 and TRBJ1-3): DAGVTQSPTHLIKTRGQQVTLRCSPKSGHDTVSWYQQALGQGPQFIFQYYEEEERQRGNFPDRFSGHQFPNYSSELNVNALLLGDSALYLCARGRRACSGNTIYFGEGSWLTVV.

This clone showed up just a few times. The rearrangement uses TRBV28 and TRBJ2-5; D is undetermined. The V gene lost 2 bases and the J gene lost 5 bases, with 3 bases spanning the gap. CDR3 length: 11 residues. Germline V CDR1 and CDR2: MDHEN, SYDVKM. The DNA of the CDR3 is TGTGCCAGCAGTTTAGGCGAGACCCAGTACTTC. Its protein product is CASSLGETQYF.

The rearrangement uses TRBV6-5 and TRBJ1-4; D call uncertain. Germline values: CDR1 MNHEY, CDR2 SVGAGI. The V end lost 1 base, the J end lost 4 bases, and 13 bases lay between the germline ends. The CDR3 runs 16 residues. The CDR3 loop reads CASSYLAGAGNEKLFF. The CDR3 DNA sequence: TGTGCCAGCAGTTACTTAGCGGGCGCGGGTAATGAAAAACTGTTTTTT.

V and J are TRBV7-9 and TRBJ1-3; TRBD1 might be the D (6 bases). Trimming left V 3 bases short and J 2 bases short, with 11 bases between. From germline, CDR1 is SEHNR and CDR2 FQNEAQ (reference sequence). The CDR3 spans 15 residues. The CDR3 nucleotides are TGTGCCAGCAGCTTCGGACAGCAGACTGGAAACACCATATATTTT. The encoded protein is CASSFGQQTGNTIYF.

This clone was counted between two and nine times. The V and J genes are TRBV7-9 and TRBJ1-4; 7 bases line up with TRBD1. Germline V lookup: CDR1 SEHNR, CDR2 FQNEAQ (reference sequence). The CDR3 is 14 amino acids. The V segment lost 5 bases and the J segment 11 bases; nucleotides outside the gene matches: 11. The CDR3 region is CASSLTGITVKLFF. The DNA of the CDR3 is TGTGCCAGCAGCCTGACAGGGATAACTGTGAAACTGTTTTTT.

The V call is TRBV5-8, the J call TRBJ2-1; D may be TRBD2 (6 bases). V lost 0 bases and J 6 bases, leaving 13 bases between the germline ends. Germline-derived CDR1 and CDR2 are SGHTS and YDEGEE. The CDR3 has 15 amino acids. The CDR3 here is CASSLGAGQANEQFF. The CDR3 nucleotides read TGTGCCAGCAGCTTGGGAGCGGGTCAGGCCAATGAGCAGTTCTTC.

The CDR3 region is CASSLGGGGGIRETQYF. The CDR3 DNA reads as TGCGCCAGCAGCTTGGGGGGGGGAGGCGGAATCCGAGAGACCCAGTACTTC. The V call is TRBV5-1, the J call TRBJ2-5; 7 bases map to TRBD2. The CDR3 consists of 17 residues. The germline CDR1 and CDR2 sequences are SGHRS and YFSETQ. The junction had 12 bases not matched to a gene; V was cut back by 0 bases and J by 4 bases.

The CDR3 DNA reads TGTGCCAGCATGAAGAGCGGGACAGGGGCTTACGAGCAGTACTTC. Its protein is CASMKSGTGAYEQYF. The genes are TRBV6-5 and TRBJ2-7; 10 positions match TRBD1. This CDR3 spans 15 amino acids. Germline V gene data show CDR1 as MNHEY and CDR2 as SVGAGI. The V and J ends lost 7 bases and 4 bases, in that order; junction bases with no gene match: 10.

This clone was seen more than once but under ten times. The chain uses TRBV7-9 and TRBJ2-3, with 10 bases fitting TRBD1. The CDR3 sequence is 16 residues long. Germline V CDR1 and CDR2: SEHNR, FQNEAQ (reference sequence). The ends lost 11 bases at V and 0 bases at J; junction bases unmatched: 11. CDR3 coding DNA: TGTGCCGCAAGCGCTGGGGACAGGGGAAGCACAGATACGCAGTATTTT. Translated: CAASAGDRGSTDTQYF.